These 10 T cell receptor beta chains came from one sample sequenced in a study of T cell responses to AZD1222 COVID-19 vaccine. The method was immunoSEQ multiplex PCR; TCRdb's version includes in-frame clones alone and lacks a portion of them. The sample contains roughly 120,000 clones, more than 75% of which appear only once. Sample: peripheral blood, taken on day 0 of AZD1222 vaccination. The receptors come from an adult in good health.

The CDR3, as DNA: TGTGCCAGCAGCCCAGGGGGGGCCAGGCGGACCCAGTACTTC. The encoded protein is CASSPGGARRTQYF. The J gene is TRBJ2-5, the V gene TRBV7-3; D may be TRBD1 or TRBD2 (7 bases each). Germline V gives CDR1 SGHTA, CDR2 FQGTGA. Trimming took off 5 bases at V and 7 bases at J, with 17 bases between the two ends. The CDR3 contains 14 residues. Full variable domain (rest looked up from reference TRBV7-3 and TRBJ2-5): GAGVSQTPSNKVTEKGKYVELRCDPISGHTALYWYRQSLGQGPEFLIYFQGTGAADDSGLPNDRFFAVRPEGSVSTLKIQRTERGDSAVYLCASSPGGARRTQYFGPGTRLLVL.

The gene calls are TRBV7-9 and TRBJ1-1, with D hard to call. Germline CDR1 is SEHNR and CDR2 is FQNEAQ (reference sequence). This CDR3 is 15 amino acids long. Trimming took off 1 base at V and 2 bases at J, with 11 bases between the two ends. The chain's CDR3 is CASSLVSAYNTEAFF. Here the CDR3 DNA reads TGTGCCAGCAGCTTAGTTTCTGCTTACAACACTGAAGCTTTCTTT.

This chain joins TRBV2 and TRBJ1-3; D gene ambiguous. Trimming took 3 bases from V and 0 from J, leaving 15 bases between them. The CDR3 length is 17 residues. Germline V gene sequence: CDR1 SNHLY, CDR2 FYNNEI. CDR3 DNA sequence: TGTGCCAGCAGTGAGGCCCGGAGACTAAGCTCTGGAAACACCATATATTTT. Its protein is CASSEARRLSSGNTIYF.

The CDR3 nucleotides are TGTGCCAGTAGTGCCTGGGGGGCTGGAGGCTACACCTTC. Translation gives CASSAWGAGGYTF. The gene calls are TRBV19 and TRBJ1-2; TRBD1 might be the D (6 bases). This CDR3 region has 13 residues. Trimming took 5 bases from V and 8 from J, leaving 15 bases between them. The V gene's germline CDR1 is LNHDA and CDR2 SQIVND (reference sequence).

CDR3 coding DNA: TGTGCCAGCAGTTACTCGACGGTCTACGAGCAGTACTTC. It is translated as CASSYSTVYEQYF. The chain carries TRBV6-5 and TRBJ2-7; no clear D gene. The length of the CDR3 is 13 residues. Between the trimmed V and J ends, which lost 0 bases and 3 bases, there was a span of 6 bases. From germline, CDR1 is MNHEY and CDR2 SVGAGI.

The V call is TRBV7-3, the J call TRBJ2-7; D not resolved. Germline assignment: CDR1 SGHTA and CDR2 FQGTGA. The V end was cut by 1 base, the J end by 2 bases, with 15 bases between. CDR3 size: 16 residues. CDR3 loop: CASSLSSVGPAYEQYF. DNA of the CDR3: TGTGCCAGCAGCTTAAGTTCGGTCGGACCGGCCTACGAGCAGTACTTC.

V gene TRBV19 combines with J gene TRBJ1-5; TRBD1 might be the D (6 bases). This CDR3 has 14 residues. Germline values: CDR1 LNHDA, CDR2 SQIVND (reference sequence). Trimming cost V 7 bases and J 8 bases, with 18 bases left between them. Written as DNA, the CDR3 is TGTGCCAGTACCCCCAGATCGACAGGAGAGCCCCAGCATTTT. Translating gives CASTPRSTGEPQHF.

This chain links TRBV5-6 with TRBJ2-7, with D perhaps TRBD2 (5 bases). Germline V lookup: CDR1 SGHDT, CDR2 YYEEEE. This CDR3 contains 13 residues. The ends were cut back, 1 base at V and 3 bases at J, with 8 bases in the middle. CDR3 protein: CASSLQRYYEQYF. Written as DNA, the CDR3 is TGTGCCAGCAGCTTGCAGCGGTACTACGAGCAGTACTTC.

This chain connects TRBV5-4 to TRBJ1-2; 8 bases match TRBD1. This CDR3 spans 14 amino acids. Germline V gives CDR1 SGHNT, CDR2 YYREEE (reference sequence). The V and J ends lost 5 bases and 2 bases, in that order; junction bases with no gene match: 5. The CDR3 is CASRPGTGNYGYTF. In nucleotides, the CDR3 is TGTGCCAGCAGGCCCGGGACAGGCAACTATGGCTACACCTTC.

This sequence joins TRBV13 and TRBJ2-1; TRBD2 matches at 15 bases. The CDR3 extends over 15 amino acids. Germline CDR1 is PRHDT and CDR2 is FYEKMQ (reference sequence). J gave up 7 bases and V 5 bases, and 3 bases lay outside the gene matches. CDR3 nucleotide sequence: TGTGCCAGCAGCCCGGGACTAGCGGGAGGAAATGAGCAGTTCTTC. Translated: CASSPGLAGGNEQFF.